Below are 2 T cell receptor beta chains sequenced from a single sample in a study of CD8 T cells in ankylosing spondylitis. TCRdb processed the 5' RACE reads anew with MiXCR; each CDR3 protein has one entry. The table shows 310,000 or so distinct CDR3 sequences, with around 18% occurring only once. The sequenced material came from blood, either unsorted or a sorted T cell fraction (not recorded which). The receptors were sampled from a male donor with ankylosing spondylitis or in good health (not recorded which).

The gene calls are TRBV25-1 and TRBJ2-5; TRBD2 might be the D (6 bases). CDR1 is MGHDK, CDR2 SYGVNS, per germline. The germline V and J ends were trimmed by 3 bases and 2 bases, with 10 bases remaining between them. The CDR3 consists of 14 residues. CDR3 coding DNA: TGTGCCAGCAGTGATGGGGGGATGCAAGAGACCCAGTACTTC. It codes for CASSDGGMQETQYF.

This clonotype was detected only a few times. The rearrangement links TRBV7-7 to TRBJ2-5, with 12 bases identical to TRBD2. Germline V gene data show CDR1 as SSHAT and CDR2 as FNYEAQ (reference sequence). The CDR3 loop spans 16 amino acids. V lost 5 bases, J lost 5 bases, and 9 bases stayed unmatched. Here the CDR3 reads CASSPRTSGNRETQYF. In DNA form, the CDR3 reads TGTGCCAGCAGCCCCAGGACTAGCGGGAACCGGGAGACCCAGTACTTC.